The present T cell receptor (beta chain) was sequenced within a study of blood T cell repertoires in COVID-19. On this clone itself: Other DNA sequences in the sample encode the same CDR3.

Germline assignment: CDR1 DFQATT and CDR2 SNEGSKA (reference sequence). This CDR3 has 12 amino acids. Trimming left V 3 bases short and J 6 bases short, with 10 bases between. How the authors handled the data: Amplification with reference gene primers provided the estimates of nucleated cell counts. Sequencing was performed with immunoSEQ multiplex PCR; in TCRdb, only in-frame clones are kept and a portion is missing. The V and J calls and clone size come from that table; D and trimming were worked out from the DNA. The sample shows about 110,000 clones, around 89% of them seen only once. Sequencing used peripheral blood. J is TRBJ2-3 and V is TRBV20-1; a possible D gene is TRBD1 (6 bases). This receptor was taken from a man aged 35 to 55 with active or convalescent COVID-19. CDR3 coding DNA: TGCAGTGCTAGTGGGGGCGCGGATACGCAGTATTTT. Its translation is CSASGGADTQYF.